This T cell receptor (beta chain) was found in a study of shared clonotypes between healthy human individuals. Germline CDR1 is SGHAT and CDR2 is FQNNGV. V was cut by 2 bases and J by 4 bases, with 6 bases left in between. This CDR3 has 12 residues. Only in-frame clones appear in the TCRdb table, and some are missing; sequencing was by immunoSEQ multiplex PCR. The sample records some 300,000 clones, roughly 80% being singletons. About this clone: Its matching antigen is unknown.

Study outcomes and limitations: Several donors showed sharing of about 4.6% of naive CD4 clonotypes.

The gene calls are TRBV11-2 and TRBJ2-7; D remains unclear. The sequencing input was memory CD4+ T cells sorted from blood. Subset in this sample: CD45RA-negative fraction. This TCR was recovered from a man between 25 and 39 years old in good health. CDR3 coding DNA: TGTGCCAGCAGCTTAAGACCATACGAGCAGTACTTC. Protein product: CASSLRPYEQYF.